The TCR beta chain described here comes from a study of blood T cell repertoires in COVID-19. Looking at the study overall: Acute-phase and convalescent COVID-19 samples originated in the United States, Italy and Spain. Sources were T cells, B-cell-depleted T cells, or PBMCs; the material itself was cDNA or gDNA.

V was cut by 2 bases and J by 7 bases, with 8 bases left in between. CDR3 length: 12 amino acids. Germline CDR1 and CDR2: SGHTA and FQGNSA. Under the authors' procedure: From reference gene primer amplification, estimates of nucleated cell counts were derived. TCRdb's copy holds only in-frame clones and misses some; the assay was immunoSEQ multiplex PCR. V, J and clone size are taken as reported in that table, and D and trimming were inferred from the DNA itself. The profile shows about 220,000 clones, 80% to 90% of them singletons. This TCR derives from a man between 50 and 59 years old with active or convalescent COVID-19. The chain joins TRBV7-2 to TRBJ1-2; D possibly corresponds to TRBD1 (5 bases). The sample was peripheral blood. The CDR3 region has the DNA TGTGCCAGCAGCTTACAGGGCGCTGGCTACACCTTC. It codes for CASSLQGAGYTF.